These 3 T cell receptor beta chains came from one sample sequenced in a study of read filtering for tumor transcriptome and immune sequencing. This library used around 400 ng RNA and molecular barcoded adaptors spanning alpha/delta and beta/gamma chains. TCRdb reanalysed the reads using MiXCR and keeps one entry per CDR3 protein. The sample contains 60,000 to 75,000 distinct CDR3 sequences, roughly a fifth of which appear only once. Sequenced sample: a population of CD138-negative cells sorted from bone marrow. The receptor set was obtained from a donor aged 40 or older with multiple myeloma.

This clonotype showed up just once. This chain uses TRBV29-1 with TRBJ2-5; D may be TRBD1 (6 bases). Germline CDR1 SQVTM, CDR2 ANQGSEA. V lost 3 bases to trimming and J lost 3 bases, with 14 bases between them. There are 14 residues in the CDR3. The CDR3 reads CSVDEGVAKETQYF. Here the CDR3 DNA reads TGCAGCGTTGATGAGGGGGTGGCGAAAGAGACCCAGTACTTC.

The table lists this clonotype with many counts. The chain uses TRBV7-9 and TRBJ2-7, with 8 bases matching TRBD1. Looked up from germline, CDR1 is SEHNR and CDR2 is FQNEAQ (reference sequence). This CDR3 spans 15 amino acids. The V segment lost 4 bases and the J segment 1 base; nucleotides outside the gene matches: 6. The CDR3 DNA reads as TGTGCCAGCAGCTATAGGACAGGGACATCCTACGAGCAGTACTTC. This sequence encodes CASSYRTGTSYEQYF.

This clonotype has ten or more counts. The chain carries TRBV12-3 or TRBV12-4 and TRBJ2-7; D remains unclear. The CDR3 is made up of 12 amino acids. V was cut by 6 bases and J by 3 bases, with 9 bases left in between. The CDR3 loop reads CASRSRIYEQYF. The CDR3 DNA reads TGTGCCAGCAGGTCCAGAATCTACGAGCAGTACTTC.